The next 17 T cell receptor beta chains were all read from a single sample in a study of blood T cell repertoires in COVID-19. Method: immunoSEQ multiplex PCR; TCRdb's copy keeps in-frame clones and lacks some. Among about 80,000 clones listed, 82% were seen once. Sequencing was performed on peripheral blood. These receptors all come from a man older than 75 with acute or convalescent COVID-19.

This CDR3 reads CASSFGSTGLQGYGYTF. Written as DNA, the CDR3 is TGCGCCAGCAGCTTCGGTTCTACAGGGCTCCAAGGCTATGGCTACACCTTC. The chain couples TRBV5-1 to TRBJ1-2; D perhaps matches TRBD1 (6 bases). This CDR3 comprises 17 residues. Germline CDR1 is SGHRS and CDR2 is YFSETQ. V was trimmed by 2 bases and J by 4 bases, leaving 21 bases between them.

The chain links TRBV30 to TRBJ2-2, with 9 bases matching TRBD2. CDR1 GTSNPN and CDR2 SVGIG come from the germline V gene (reference sequence). Trimming cost V 2 bases and J 4 bases; bases outside gene matches: 8. CDR3 size: 16 residues. The CDR3 loop is CAWSSISGGVTGELFF. Written as DNA, the CDR3 is TGTGCCTGGAGTTCCATTAGCGGGGGTGTCACCGGGGAGCTGTTTTTT.

The V and J genes are TRBV6-1 and TRBJ2-1; TRBD2 matches at 7 bases. CDR1 and CDR2 from the germline V gene are MNHNS and SASEGT. With 3 bases clipped from V and 12 bases from J, the junction kept 2 bases outside the gene matches. The CDR3 extends over 11 amino acids. The chain's CDR3 is CASSELAGQFF. The CDR3 DNA is TGTGCCAGCAGTGAGTTAGCGGGGCAGTTCTTC.

The gene calls are TRBV10-1 and TRBJ2-1; a possible D gene is TRBD1 (6 bases). Per the germline V gene, CDR1 is WNHNN and CDR2 is SYGVQD (reference sequence). The CDR3 spans 13 residues. Trimming took off 8 bases at V and 3 bases at J, with 11 bases between the two ends. In DNA, the CDR3 is TGCGCCAGCGGAGGACAGAACTACAATGAGCAGTTCTTC. Translated, it gives CASGGQNYNEQFF.

This chain links TRBV2 with TRBJ2-3; D gene uncertain. Germline V gene data show CDR1 as SNHLY and CDR2 as FYNNEI. This CDR3 is 17 amino acids long. The germline V and J ends were trimmed by 2 bases and 0 bases, with 15 bases remaining between them. Written as DNA, the CDR3 is TGTGCCAGCAGTGAAAGTAGAACTCCTGGTAGCACAGATACGCAGTATTTT. It codes for CASSESRTPGSTDTQYF.

This chain joins TRBV12-3 or TRBV12-4 and TRBJ1-2; possibly TRBD1 for D (5 bases). Trimming shortened V by 2 bases and J by 5 bases, and 9 bases separated the two germline ends. The CDR3 spans 13 residues. DNA of the CDR3: TGTGCCAGCAGTTTAAACAGGTTTTATGGCTACACCTTC. It is translated as CASSLNRFYGYTF.

The chain is built from TRBV7-2 and TRBJ1-2, with 9 bases lining up with TRBD1. The CDR3 is 13 amino acids. Germline loops: CDR1 SGHTA, CDR2 FQGNSA. V shed 5 bases, J shed 4 bases, and the junction held 2 bases outside the gene matches. The CDR3 reads CASSRTGAYGYTF. CDR3 bases: TGTGCCAGCAGCCGGACAGGGGCCTATGGCTACACCTTC.

This chain uses TRBV18 with TRBJ2-7, with TRBD1 identical over 8 bases. Germline V gene lookup returns CDR1 KGHSH and CDR2 LQKENI. The V gene end was trimmed by 5 bases and the J gene end by 6 bases; junction bases not matched to a gene: 6. The CDR3 is 13 amino acids. CDR3 sequence (DNA): TGTGCCAGCTCATCGGACAGGGCGGGCGAGCAGTACTTC. This sequence encodes CASSSDRAGEQYF.

Comment on this clone: Additional DNA sequences in this sample encode the identical CDR3. The J gene is TRBJ1-1, the V gene TRBV18; the D is unclear. The germline V and J ends were trimmed by 3 bases and 3 bases, with 8 bases remaining between them. CDR3 size: 13 residues. Germline V gives CDR1 KGHSH, CDR2 LQKENI. The chain's CDR3 is CASSPPGDTEAFF. The CDR3 DNA reads TGTGCCAGCTCACCCCCGGGAGACACTGAAGCTTTCTTT.

The chain recombines TRBV21-1 with TRBJ2-1; the DNA was not compared with TRBD2, the D call given in the table. TRBV21-1 is classified as a pseudogene. CDR3 size: 15 residues. CDR3 nucleotides: TGTGCCAGCAGCAGCGGGGGGCCAGGGTACAATGAGCAGTTCTTC. It yields the protein CASSSGGPGYNEQFF.

The chain combines TRBV4-1 with TRBJ1-2; 11 nucleotides align to TRBD1. Germline CDR1 and CDR2: MGHRA and YSYEKL. The CDR3 loop spans 15 amino acids. Trimming at V came to 0 bases and at J to 4 bases, leaving 1 base not matched to a gene. The CDR3 coding sequence is TGCGCCAGCAGCCAAGAGGGGACAGGGGGCTATGGCTACACCTTC. Translated, it gives CASSQEGTGGYGYTF.

Concerning this clone itself: Other DNA sequences in the same sample also yield this CDR3. The chain has TRBV11-3 and TRBJ1-1; D is unclear. Looked up from germline, CDR1 is SGHNT and CDR2 is YENEEA. V was trimmed by 2 bases and J by 1 base, leaving 5 bases between them. There are 13 residues in the CDR3. CDR3 in amino acids: CASSLQENTEAFF. The CDR3 nucleotides are TGTGCCAGCAGCTTACAGGAGAACACTGAAGCTTTCTTT. Full variable domain (outside the CDR3, taken from reference TRBV11-3 and TRBJ1-1): EAGVVQSPRYKIIEKKQPVAFWCNPISGHNTLYWYLQNLGQGPELLIRYENEEAVDDSQLPKDRFSAERLKGVDSTLKIQPAELGDSAVYLCASSLQENTEAFFGQGTRLTVV.

The rearrangement joins TRBV2 to TRBJ1-1; D remains ambiguous. Germline V lookup: CDR1 SNHLY, CDR2 FYNNEI. The CDR3 is 13 residues long. Trimming removed 5 bases at V and 6 bases at J, with 13 bases between. CDR3 nucleotides: TGTGCCAGCAGTTCGACTCGGAGGGCTGAAGCTTTCTTT. This sequence encodes CASSSTRRAEAFF.

The table lists this clone with a few counts. The V gene is TRBV10-3, the J gene TRBJ2-2; TRBD1 aligns across 11 bases. The CDR3 extends over 16 amino acids. V trimming: 4 bases; J trimming: 7 bases; junction bases outside the gene matches: 8. Germline-derived CDR1 and CDR2 are ENHRY and SYGVKD. CDR3 region: CAISGTGGFGGGELFF. The CDR3 nucleotides read TGTGCCATCAGTGGGACAGGGGGCTTTGGGGGCGGGGAGCTGTTTTTT.

This clone was seen a handful of times. An end of the junction does not agree with germline; a read error may underlie this. This chain uses TRBV7-7 with TRBJ1-4; D is unclear. Germline V gene sequence: CDR1 SSHAT, CDR2 FNYEAQ (reference sequence). There are 16 residues in the CDR3. The CDR3 nucleotides read TGTGCTAGCAGCCCAGGCCCGGACTCGGCTAATGAAAAACTGTTTTTT. This translates into CASSPGPDSANEKLFF.

This chain connects TRBV5-1 to TRBJ1-4; TRBD1 aligns across 7 bases. This CDR3 comprises 14 residues. CDR1 and CDR2 from the germline V gene are SGHRS and YFSETQ. V was clipped by 4 bases and J by 0 bases; unmatched bases: 0. The CDR3 coding sequence is TGCGCCAGCAGCGACAGGGCAACTAATGAAAAACTGTTTTTT. Translating it yields CASSDRATNEKLFF. Looking up the rest from reference TRBV5-1 and TRBJ1-4 gives the full variable domain: KAGVTQTPRYLIKTRGQQVTLSCSPISGHRSVSWYQQTPGQGLQFLFEYFSETQRNKGNFPGRFSGRQFSNSRSEMNVSTLELGDSALYLCASSDRATNEKLFFGSGTQLSVL.

About this clone: Other DNA sequences in this sample translate to the same CDR3. CDR3 bases: TGTGCCAGCTCATCGGACAGGGGGCAGCCCCAGCATTTT. Translated, it gives CASSSDRGQPQHF. V is TRBV18 and J is TRBJ1-5; 10 bases line up with TRBD1. This CDR3 is built from 13 residues. CDR1 KGHSH and CDR2 LQKENI come from the germline V gene. Trimming removed 5 bases from V and 7 bases from J; junction bases left unmatched: 2.